This T cell receptor (beta chain) came from a study of CD8 T cells in Susac syndrome. The ends lost 4 bases at V and 8 bases at J; junction bases unmatched: 7. The CDR3 totals 14 residues. Germline lookup yields CDR1 LGHNA and CDR2 YNFKEQ. Reverse transcription of about 0.45 to 1 ug RNA used random hexamers. TCRdb ran MiXCR on the immunoSEQ multiplex PCR reads and lists one entry per CDR3 protein. The sample lists about 200,000 distinct CDR3 sequences, approximately 94% occurring once. This clonotype was recorded only once. V and J are TRBV4-2 and TRBJ1-5; 8 nucleotides line up with TRBD1. The receptor was derived from a human donor with multiple sclerosis. Sequenced: CD4+ T cells from PBMCs. CDR3 sequence (DNA): TGTGCCAGCAGCCCCCAGGGGGCAGGGGAGCCCCAGCATTTT. It yields the protein CASSPQGAGEPQHF.